What follows are 16 T cell receptor beta chains derived from one specimen sequenced in a study of shared clonotypes between healthy human individuals. The table came from immunoSEQ multiplex PCR; TCRdb's copy has only in-frame clones and leaves some out. Here the sample spans some 2,100,000 clones, approximately 96% being singletons. The source material was naive CD4+ T cells sorted from blood. The subset here: CD45RA+ positively selected. The source of these receptors is a man between 18 and 35 years old in good health.

This clone was seen once. This sequence joins TRBV30 and TRBJ2-1; no firm D call. Germline assignment: CDR1 GTSNPN and CDR2 SVGIG (reference sequence). V lost 5 bases, J lost 2 bases, and 13 bases lay in between. The CDR3 spans 14 residues. The CDR3 loop reads CAWERMIAYNEQFF. DNA of the CDR3: TGTGCCTGGGAACGGATGATAGCCTACAATGAGCAGTTCTTC.

The V gene is TRBV7-9, the J gene TRBJ2-5; D is unresolved. V shed 3 bases and J shed 0 bases, with 11 bases lying between them. This CDR3 is 15 amino acids long. Germline-derived CDR1 and CDR2 are SEHNR and FQNEAQ (reference sequence). The CDR3 DNA reads as TGTGCCAGCAGCTTTGGGCAGGCGTACCAAGAGACCCAGTACTTC. Translated: CASSFGQAYQETQYF.

V is TRBV5-5 and J is TRBJ2-5; D gene uncertain. The CDR3 covers 15 residues. CDR1 and CDR2 from the germline V gene are SGHKS and YYEKEE (reference sequence). With 0 bases removed from V and 2 bases from J, the gap between germline ends came to 11 bases. The CDR3 region has the DNA TGTGCCAGCAGCTTGGTTGCAGTTCTTCAAGAGACCCAGTACTTC. Its translation: CASSLVAVLQETQYF.

The chain uses TRBV7-2 and TRBJ1-1; 10 bases are shared with TRBD1. The CDR3 is made up of 15 amino acids. CDR1 and CDR2 (germline): SGHTA, FQGNSA. Germline trimming cut 5 bases from V and 5 bases from J; bases unmatched to any gene: 8. The DNA for the CDR3 is TGTGCCAGCAGCCTCCGGACAGGGGGACGTACTGAAGCTTTCTTT. It yields the protein CASSLRTGGRTEAFF.

The CDR3 nucleotides read TGTGCCAGCAGCTTGACCGACGTTAGCTCCTACGAGCAGTACTTC. This sequence encodes CASSLTDVSSYEQYF. The chain joins TRBV5-6 to TRBJ2-7; no clear D. Germline lookup yields CDR1 SGHDT and CDR2 YYEEEE. V lost 1 base to trimming and J lost 0 bases, with 11 bases between them. The CDR3 sequence is 15 residues long.

The gene calls are TRBV7-2 and TRBJ1-6; possibly TRBD1 for D (6 bases). This CDR3 comprises 17 residues. Trimming took off 4 bases at V and 7 bases at J, with 20 bases between the two ends. Germline V gene lookup returns CDR1 SGHTA and CDR2 FQGNSA. The CDR3 sequence is CASSSAIGGQLNSPLHF. DNA of the CDR3: TGTGCCAGCAGCTCGGCGATTGGAGGACAGTTAAATTCACCCCTCCACTTT.

Notes on this clone: The same CDR3 arises from other DNA sequences in this sample as well. The CDR3: CASSAGTGSSYEQYF. CDR3 sequence (DNA): TGTGCCAGCAGCGCGGGGACAGGGAGCTCCTACGAGCAGTACTTC. This chain uses TRBV9 with TRBJ2-7, with TRBD1 matching 9 bases. CDR1 is SGDLS and CDR2 is YYNGEE in the germline V gene. V was pared by 3 bases and J by 0 bases, with 4 bases of the junction left unmatched. The CDR3 runs 15 residues.

This chain links TRBV10-3 with TRBJ2-2, with D perhaps TRBD2 (6 bases). This CDR3 contains 13 residues. V gave up 4 bases and J gave up 7 bases, with 10 bases separating them. The germline V gene encodes CDR1 ENHRY and CDR2 SYGVKD. CDR3 in DNA: TGTGCCATCAGTGCGGGGGTTGGCGGGGAGCTGTTTTTT. This sequence encodes CAISAGVGGELFF.

The J gene is TRBJ2-7, the V gene TRBV7-8; possibly TRBD1 for D (5 bases). The CDR3 is 13 amino acids. Germline V gene lookup returns CDR1 SGHVS and CDR2 FQNEAQ. The V gene lost 0 bases and the J gene lost 5 bases, with 8 bases spanning the gap. This CDR3 reads CASSLATGDEQYF. CDR3 bases: TGTGCCAGCAGCTTAGCCACAGGTGACGAGCAGTACTTC. The full variable domain, its missing parts supplied by reference TRBV7-8 and TRBJ2-7, is GAGVSQSPRYKVAKRGQDVALRCDPISGHVSLFWYQQALGQGPEFLTYFQNEAQLDKSGLPSDRFFAERPEGSVSTLKIQRTQQEDSAVYLCASSLATGDEQYFGPGTRLTVT.

V gene TRBV7-3 combines with J gene TRBJ1-2; perhaps TRBD1 as D (6 bases). Germline lookup yields CDR1 SGHTA and CDR2 FQGTGA. This CDR3 has 14 residues. V was shortened by 5 bases and J by 5 bases, with 15 bases between the two germline ends. This CDR3 is CASSRDTLGYGYTF. The CDR3 region has the DNA TGTGCCAGCAGCCGGGACACTCTTGGGTATGGCTACACCTTC.

The chain joins TRBV29-1 to TRBJ2-5; 8 bases map to TRBD2. The CDR3 covers 13 residues. Trimming took 7 bases from V and 5 from J; bases not matched to a gene: 9. Per the germline V gene, CDR1 is SQVTM and CDR2 is ANQGSEA. The CDR3 bases are TGCAGCGGGCGGGGGGTACTGCTTGAGACCCAGTACTTC. It specifies CSGRGVLLETQYF.

The chain is built from TRBV25-1 and TRBJ1-1, with D possibly TRBD1 on 5 matching bases. The CDR3 covers 13 residues. V gave up 6 bases and J gave up 4 bases, with 12 bases separating them. The germline CDR1 and CDR2 sequences are MGHDK and SYGVNS. The CDR3 spells CASSLREGTEAFF. The CDR3 bases are TGTGCCAGCAGCCTCAGGGAGGGCACTGAAGCTTTCTTT. The complete variable domain, with remaining parts taken from reference TRBV25-1 and TRBJ1-1, reads EADIYQTPRYLVIGTGKKITLECSQTMGHDKMYWYQQDPGMELHLIHYSYGVNSTEKGDLSSESTVSRIRTEHFPLTLESARPSHTSQYLCASSLREGTEAFFGQGTRLTVV.

The chain employs TRBV30 and TRBJ1-4; 11 bases align to TRBD1. Losses at the gene ends were 4 bases for V and 6 bases for J; bases not matched to a gene: 13. The CDR3 loop spans 17 amino acids. Germline V gene sequence: CDR1 GTSNPN, CDR2 SVGIG (reference sequence). CDR3 DNA sequence: TGTGCCTGGAAAGGGACAGGGGGAGGGAGTTTGGATGAAAAACTGTTTTTT. Its translation is CAWKGTGGGSLDEKLFF.

The chain joins TRBV5-6 to TRBJ1-2, with 9 nucleotides matching TRBD1. This CDR3 is built from 15 residues. CDR1 is SGHDT and CDR2 is YYEEEE in the germline V gene. With 0 bases clipped from V and 7 bases from J, the junction kept 7 bases outside the gene matches. The CDR3 DNA reads as TGTGCCAGCAGCTTGGGGGACAGGGTAGTCAGTGGCTACACCTTC. Protein: CASSLGDRVVSGYTF.

The chain has TRBV30 and TRBJ1-2, with D perhaps TRBD1 (5 bases). CDR3 length equals 13 residues. Trimming took off 0 bases at V and 7 bases at J, with 12 bases between the two ends. Germline-derived CDR1 and CDR2 are GTSNPN and SVGIG (reference sequence). The CDR3: CAWSVGGAGGYTF. In DNA form, the CDR3 reads TGTGCCTGGAGTGTAGGAGGGGCCGGTGGCTACACCTTC.

The genes are TRBV6-5 and TRBJ1-6; D gene ambiguous. Looked up from germline, CDR1 is MNHEY and CDR2 is SVGAGI. V was cut by 4 bases and J by 9 bases, with 19 bases left in between. This CDR3 region has 16 residues. The CDR3 DNA reads TGTGCCAGCAGTTCCTACTTGGGCGGAACCTCTTCACCCCTCCACTTT. This sequence encodes CASSSYLGGTSSPLHF.